Below are 24 T cell receptor beta chains sequenced from a single sample in a study of cytomegalovirus exposure and HLA in healthy donors. The PCR contained 60 Vbeta and 13 Jbeta primers. The table came from immunoSEQ multiplex PCR; TCRdb's copy has only in-frame clones and leaves some out. The sample lists approximately 140,000 clones, about four fifths occurring once. The sample comprised PBMCs. The receptors stem from a man between 50 and 59 years old in good health and CMV-seropositive.

This clone has only one observation. The V call is TRBV28, the J call TRBJ1-2; 8 bases map to TRBD1. The CDR3 has 16 amino acids. After removal of 3 bases from V and 5 bases from J, the junction contained 11 bases not matched to a gene. CDR1 and CDR2 from the germline V gene are MDHEN and SYDVKM. CDR3 sequence: CASSFRRTGLDYGYTF. CDR3 nucleotides: TGTGCCAGCAGTTTCCGTCGGACAGGGCTTGATTATGGCTACACCTTC.

The rearrangement joins TRBV18 to TRBJ2-3; D perhaps matches TRBD1 (5 bases). The germline CDR1 and CDR2 sequences are KGHSH and LQKENI. This CDR3 has 15 amino acids. The V and J ends lost 3 bases and 2 bases respectively, with 12 bases between them. The CDR3 protein is CASSPPGPATDTQYF. As DNA, the CDR3 is TGTGCCAGCTCACCCCCAGGGCCGGCCACAGATACGCAGTATTTT.

The rearrangement joins TRBV19 to TRBJ2-3; possibly TRBD2 for D (6 bases). The CDR3 is 17 residues long. Germline assignment: CDR1 LNHDA and CDR2 SQIVND (reference sequence). V was clipped by 5 bases and J by 0 bases, with 18 bases between them. CDR3 residues: CASSPLGVAASTDTQYF. The CDR3 DNA is TGTGCCAGTAGTCCCCTCGGAGTAGCGGCTAGCACAGATACGCAGTATTTT.

The V gene is TRBV10-1, the J gene TRBJ2-7; D may be TRBD1 (7 bases). This CDR3 has 15 amino acids. Trimming took 4 bases from V and 1 from J, leaving 14 bases between them. The germline V gene encodes CDR1 WNHNN and CDR2 SYGVQD (reference sequence). As DNA, the CDR3 is TGCGCCAGCAGTGTTGGAGGGGGCAATTCCTACGAGCAGTACTTC. Translated, it gives CASSVGGGNSYEQYF.

This chain uses TRBV28 with TRBJ2-7; 7 bases match TRBD1. This CDR3 contains 12 residues. V dropped 6 bases and J dropped 6; count of bases not matched to a gene: 5. Per the germline V gene, CDR1 is MDHEN and CDR2 is SYDVKM. The CDR3 protein is CASSRDSGEQYF. The DNA for the CDR3 is TGTGCCAGCAGCAGGGACAGCGGCGAGCAGTACTTC.

Concerning this clone itself: Germline and junction disagree at one end, which may indicate a read error. The J gene is TRBJ2-1, the V gene TRBV7-7; 9 positions match TRBD2. Germline CDR1 reads SSHAT; CDR2 reads FNYEAQ (reference sequence). The CDR3 runs 15 residues. CDR3 loop: CASSLGLAGYNEQFF. CDR3 sequence (DNA): TGTGCTAGCAGCTTAGGCCTAGCGGGATACAATGAGCAGTTCTTC.

The chain links TRBV27 to TRBJ1-5, with 8 bases fitting TRBD1. Germline trimming cut 3 bases from V and 0 bases from J; bases unmatched to any gene: 7. CDR1 and CDR2 (germline): MNHEY, SMNVEV (reference sequence). The CDR3 is 17 amino acids. The CDR3 is CASSFFGQGGSNQPQHF. The CDR3 nucleotides are TGTGCCAGCAGTTTCTTCGGACAGGGTGGTAGCAATCAGCCCCAGCATTTT.

V usage is TRBV4-1 and J usage is TRBJ2-7; 10 bases map to TRBD1. Germline V gene data show CDR1 as MGHRA and CDR2 as YSYEKL. V trimming: 1 base; J trimming: 3 bases; junction bases outside the gene matches: 6. This CDR3 spans 16 amino acids. CDR3 bases: TGCGCCAGCAGCCAAGGTCCCGACAGGGGGCTCTACGAGCAGTACTTC. Its protein is CASSQGPDRGLYEQYF.

Concerning this clone itself: Distinct nucleotide sequences in the sample also encode this CDR3. The chain is built from TRBV18 and TRBJ2-7; TRBD2 matches at 12 bases. This CDR3 has 15 amino acids. Germline V lookup: CDR1 KGHSH, CDR2 LQKENI. The junction had 7 bases not matched to a gene; V was cut back by 6 bases and J by 4 bases. Here the CDR3 DNA reads TGTGCCAGCTCGCCCACTAGCGGGAGGCCGTACGAGCAGTACTTC. Its translation: CASSPTSGRPYEQYF.

The chain joins TRBV5-1 to TRBJ2-1, with 7 positions matching TRBD2. This CDR3 region has 17 residues. Germline V gives CDR1 SGHRS, CDR2 YFSETQ. The ends lost 2 bases at V and 0 bases at J; junction bases unmatched: 8. The CDR3 DNA reads as TGCGCCAGCAGCTTACGTACTAGCGTCAGCTCCTACAATGAGCAGTTCTTC. Amino acid sequence: CASSLRTSVSSYNEQFF.

Regarding this clone: Other DNA sequences in this sample translate to the same CDR3. The V call is TRBV9, the J call TRBJ1-5; no firm D call. There are 15 residues in the CDR3. Trimming shortened V by 0 bases and J by 3 bases, and 10 bases separated the two germline ends. Germline V gene sequence: CDR1 SGDLS, CDR2 YYNGEE. The CDR3 protein is CASSVDGINNQPQHF. CDR3 DNA sequence: TGTGCCAGCAGCGTAGACGGGATCAACAATCAGCCCCAGCATTTT.

V is TRBV5-1 and J is TRBJ2-7; 7 bases are shared with TRBD1. There are 11 residues in the CDR3. V dropped 4 bases and J dropped 9; count of bases not matched to a gene: 4. CDR1 and CDR2 from the germline V gene are SGHRS and YFSETQ. DNA for the CDR3: TGCGCCAGCAGCCTTGAGGGGGCGCAGTACTTC. It codes for CASSLEGAQYF. The whole variable domain, filled in from reference TRBV5-1 and TRBJ2-7, reads KAGVTQTPRYLIKTRGQQVTLSCSPISGHRSVSWYQQTPGQGLQFLFEYFSETQRNKGNFPGRFSGRQFSNSRSEMNVSTLELGDSALYLCASSLEGAQYFGPGTRLTVT.

The chain has TRBV5-1 and TRBJ1-1, with 9 bases identical to TRBD1. The V and J ends lost 4 bases and 1 base, in that order; junction bases with no gene match: 8. The CDR3 contains 16 residues. The germline CDR1 and CDR2 sequences are SGHRS and YFSETQ. The DNA for the CDR3 is TGCGCCAGCAGCACTGGGACAGGGACTAGGAACACTGAAGCTTTCTTT. It specifies CASSTGTGTRNTEAFF.

The chain combines TRBV7-9 with TRBJ1-5; 7 nucleotides agree with TRBD1. The J segment lost 5 bases and the V segment lost 6 bases, leaving 7 bases of the junction unmatched. Germline-derived CDR1 and CDR2 are SEHNR and FQNEAQ (reference sequence). There are 14 residues in the CDR3. The CDR3 here is CASSPGTAYQPQHF. The CDR3 DNA is TGTGCCAGCAGTCCGGGGACAGCCTATCAGCCCCAGCATTTT.

The CDR3 nucleotides read TGTGCCAGCTCGACGACAGGCGACAGCAATCAGCCCCAGCATTTT. The encoded protein is CASSTTGDSNQPQHF. The chain uses TRBV18 and TRBJ1-5; D might be TRBD1 (6 bases). Trimming stripped 6 bases from V and 1 base from J, with 13 bases between. The CDR3 contains 15 residues. The germline CDR1 and CDR2 sequences are KGHSH and LQKENI.

This sequence joins TRBV19 and TRBJ2-7; 13 nucleotides match TRBD2. The CDR3 length is 16 residues. The J segment lost 1 base and the V segment lost 10 bases, leaving 10 bases of the junction unmatched. Germline-derived CDR1 and CDR2 are LNHDA and SQIVND (reference sequence). CDR3 in amino acids: CATSRLAGGSSYEQYF. The CDR3 nucleotides read TGTGCCACCTCCAGACTAGCGGGAGGATCGTCCTACGAGCAGTACTTC.

The genes are TRBV25-1 and TRBJ1-1; TRBD1 matches at 9 bases. The CDR3 is made up of 16 amino acids. CDR1 MGHDK and CDR2 SYGVNS come from the germline V gene. Trimming removed 5 bases from V and 3 bases from J; junction bases left unmatched: 10. The CDR3 reads CASSRTGGLKDTEAFF. CDR3 sequence (DNA): TGTGCCAGCAGTCGAACAGGGGGCCTTAAGGACACTGAAGCTTTCTTT.

This clone was seen more than once but under ten times. This chain uses TRBV7-8 with TRBJ2-2; the match to TRBD2 covers 8 bases. J was trimmed by 5 bases and V by 3 bases; bases with no gene match: 17. This CDR3 is 19 amino acids long. Germline V gene data show CDR1 as SGHVS and CDR2 as FQNEAQ. DNA of the CDR3: TGTGCCAGCAGCTTGAACGTGATCGGGAGGGAAAAGGGAACCGGGGAGCTGTTTTTT. Translated, it gives CASSLNVIGREKGTGELFF.

This chain uses TRBV5-6 with TRBJ2-5; TRBD1 matches at 7 bases. The germline V gene has CDR1 SGHDT and CDR2 YYEEEE. The CDR3 totals 14 residues. V was pared by 5 bases and J by 1 base, with 5 bases of the junction left unmatched. Here the CDR3 reads CASRFTGAQETQYF. CDR3 coding DNA: TGTGCCAGCAGATTCACAGGGGCCCAAGAGACCCAGTACTTC.

Points on this clone: A read error may produce the germline difference seen at one junction end. The rearrangement uses TRBV18 and TRBJ2-7; TRBD1 matches at 7 bases. From germline, CDR1 is KGHSH and CDR2 LQKENI. This CDR3 spans 15 amino acids. The CDR3 loop is CASSPQGQSSYEQYF. CDR3 bases: TGTGCCAGCTCGCCACAGGGGCAAAGCTCCTACGAGCAGTACTTC.

CDR3 sequence: CASSFTGEAEAFF. DNA of the CDR3: TGTGCCAGCAGCTTCACAGGGGAGGCTGAAGCTTTCTTT. The chain couples TRBV7-9 to TRBJ1-1, with 7 bases that match TRBD1. This CDR3 has 13 amino acids. Trimming cost V 3 bases and J 6 bases; bases outside gene matches: 4. CDR1 is SEHNR and CDR2 is FQNEAQ in the germline V gene (reference sequence).

A single count supports this clone. The V and J genes are TRBV12-5 and TRBJ2-2; 11 nucleotides agree with TRBD2. This CDR3 region has 18 residues. The germline V gene has CDR1 LGHNT and CDR2 FRNRAP. Trimming cost V 0 bases and J 1 base; bases outside gene matches: 4. CDR3 nucleotide sequence: TGTGCTAGTGGTTTGGTACTCGGACTAGCGGGGAACACCGGGGAGCTGTTTTTT. Protein sequence: CASGLVLGLAGNTGELFF.

The chain has TRBV19 and TRBJ2-5; D might be TRBD1 (5 bases). The CDR3 loop spans 13 amino acids. Trimming removed 4 bases from V and 1 base from J, with 7 bases in between. Germline CDR1 and CDR2: LNHDA and SQIVND (reference sequence). The CDR3 reads CASSTGSQETQYF. In DNA form, the CDR3 reads TGTGCCAGTAGTACAGGGTCCCAAGAGACCCAGTACTTC.

This chain joins TRBV28 and TRBJ1-2; no clear D gene. The CDR3 length is 12 residues. Germline V gene lookup returns CDR1 MDHEN and CDR2 SYDVKM. V lost 6 bases, J lost 8 bases, and 13 bases lay in between. CDR3 protein: CASSSVEKGYTF. In DNA, the CDR3 is TGTGCCAGCAGCTCCGTGGAGAAAGGCTACACCTTC.